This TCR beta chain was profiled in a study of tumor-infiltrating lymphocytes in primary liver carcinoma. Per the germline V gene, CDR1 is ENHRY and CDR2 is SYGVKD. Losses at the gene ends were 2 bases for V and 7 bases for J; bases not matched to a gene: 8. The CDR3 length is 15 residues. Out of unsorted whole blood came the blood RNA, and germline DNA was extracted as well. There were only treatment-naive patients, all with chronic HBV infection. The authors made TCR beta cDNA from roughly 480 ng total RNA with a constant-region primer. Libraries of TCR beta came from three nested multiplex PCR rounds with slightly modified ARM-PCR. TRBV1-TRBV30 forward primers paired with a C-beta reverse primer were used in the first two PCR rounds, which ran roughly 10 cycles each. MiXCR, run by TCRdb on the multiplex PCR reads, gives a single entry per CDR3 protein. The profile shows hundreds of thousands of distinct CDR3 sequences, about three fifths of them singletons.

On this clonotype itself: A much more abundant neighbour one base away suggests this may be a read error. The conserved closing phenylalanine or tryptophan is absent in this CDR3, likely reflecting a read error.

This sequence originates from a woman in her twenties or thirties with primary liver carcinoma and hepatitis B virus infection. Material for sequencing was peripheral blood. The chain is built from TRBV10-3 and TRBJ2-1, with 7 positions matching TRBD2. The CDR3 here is CAISEGAGVRNEQFL. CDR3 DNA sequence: TGTGCCATCAGTGAGGGGGCGGGAGTTCGGAATGAGCAGTTCCTC.